What follows are 20 T cell receptor beta chains derived from one specimen sequenced in a study of PD-L1 blockade in urothelial cancer (dated by TCRdb to between 2016 and 2019). Library prep was done by the immunoSEQ multiplex PCR assay. TCRdb provides this immuneACCESS table in a form limited to in-frame rearrangements. Some clones are lacking; in checked studies, under half of them reflect an unresolved V gene, and why the rest are absent is not known. The table for this sample lists some 76,000 clones; 85% to 90% of them were counted only once. The top ten clones comprise around 3.3% of the sample. The source was PBMCs, collected around atezolizumab (anti-PD-L1) treatment. Receptors were obtained from a man aged 60-69 years with urothelial cancer.

This clone was found a few times. The chain employs TRBV5-6 and TRBJ1-5; D unresolved. Germline lookup yields CDR1 SGHDT and CDR2 YYEEEE. There are 15 residues in the CDR3. Trimming removed 4 bases at V and 4 bases at J, with 15 bases between. The chain's CDR3 is CASSRPGSRNQPQHF. The CDR3 DNA follows: TGTGCCAGCAGCCGGCCCGGGTCAAGAAATCAGCCCCAGCATTTT.

The gene calls are TRBV13 and TRBJ2-5; possible D gene TRBD2, 5 bases. Germline values: CDR1 PRHDT, CDR2 FYEKMQ (reference sequence). V was trimmed by 6 bases and J by 5 bases, leaving 10 bases between them. CDR3 length: 12 residues. CDR3 nucleotides: TGTGCCAGCAGTAAGGGAGTGGAGACCCAGTACTTC. It is translated as CASSKGVETQYF.

The gene calls are TRBV5-1 and TRBJ2-3; 7 bases line up with TRBD2. The V gene's germline CDR1 is SGHRS and CDR2 YFSETQ. J was trimmed by 0 bases and V by 3 bases; bases with no gene match: 7. This CDR3 is built from 16 residues. CDR3 protein: CASSWGWGGSTDTQYF. The CDR3 region has the DNA TGCGCCAGCAGCTGGGGGTGGGGGGGAAGCACAGATACGCAGTATTTT.

This rearrangement joins TRBV6-6 to TRBJ1-5; no definite D call. Trimming removed 4 bases at V and 5 bases at J, with 9 bases between. This CDR3 region has 13 residues. Germline V gene lookup returns CDR1 MNHNY and CDR2 SVGAGI (reference sequence). The CDR3 sequence: CASSSFGDQPQHF. CDR3 in DNA: TGTGCCAGCAGTTCATTCGGGGATCAGCCCCAGCATTTT.

CDR3 bases: TGCGCCAGCAGCTTACAGGGGCCGCAGCTATACGAGCAGTACTTC. Its protein product is CASSLQGPQLYEQYF. The chain employs TRBV5-1 and TRBJ2-7; 7 nucleotides match TRBD1. Trimming at V came to 2 bases and at J to 4 bases, leaving 9 bases not matched to a gene. The CDR3 runs to 15 residues. CDR1 SGHRS and CDR2 YFSETQ come from the germline V gene.

The V and J genes are TRBV9 and TRBJ2-3; the D gene is possibly TRBD1 (5 bases). The CDR3 runs to 15 residues. V lost 0 bases and J 2 bases, leaving 10 bases between the germline ends. Germline V lookup: CDR1 SGDLS, CDR2 YYNGEE. The CDR3 here is CASSVEGAHTDTQYF. CDR3 nucleotide sequence: TGTGCCAGCAGCGTAGAAGGGGCCCACACAGATACGCAGTATTTT.

The chain uses TRBV7-2 and TRBJ2-1; D uncertain. V lost 5 bases, J lost 5 bases, and 10 bases lay in between. Germline lookup yields CDR1 SGHTA and CDR2 FQGNSA. The CDR3 is made up of 13 amino acids. The DNA of the CDR3 is TGTGCCAGCAGCCTCCCCCCCCACAATGAGCAGTTCTTC. Protein: CASSLPPHNEQFF.

Only a few counts were recorded for this clone. The rearrangement uses TRBV27 and TRBJ1-4; D uncertain. The CDR3 covers 16 residues. V gave up 6 bases and J gave up 4 bases, with 18 bases separating them. CDR1 and CDR2 from the germline V gene are MNHEY and SMNVEV (reference sequence). Here the CDR3 DNA reads TGTGCCAGCAGCTCGGTAGCGGGCGGAATTAATGAAAAACTGTTTTTT. It yields the protein CASSSVAGGINEKLFF.

This chain uses TRBV5-7 with TRBJ2-1; 8 bases align to TRBD2. TRBV5-7 is assigned to the ORF class and has an uncertain function. This CDR3 spans 16 amino acids. The V segment lost 1 base and the J segment 0 bases; nucleotides outside the gene matches: 3. The CDR3 region has the DNA TGTGCCAGCAGCTTGACCAGCGGGGGCTCCTACAATGAGCAGTTCTTC. Translated: CASSLTSGGSYNEQFF.

This rearrangement joins TRBV5-1 to TRBJ2-3; maybe TRBD1 (6 bases). Trimming took 0 bases from V and 14 from J, leaving 16 bases between them. The CDR3 is 13 residues long. CDR1 is SGHRS, CDR2 YFSETQ, per germline. The CDR3 loop reads CASSLDGTGNPYF. The CDR3 bases are TGCGCCAGCAGCTTGGATGGAACAGGGAATCCGTATTTT. The full variable domain, completed using reference TRBV5-1 and TRBJ2-3, is KAGVTQTPRYLIKTRGQQVTLSCSPISGHRSVSWYQQTPGQGLQFLFEYFSETQRNKGNFPGRFSGRQFSNSRSEMNVSTLELGDSALYLCASSLDGTGNPYFGPGTRLTVL.

This clone was found a few times. V and J are TRBV15 and TRBJ1-2; 10 bases align to TRBD1. CDR1 and CDR2 (germline): LNHNV, YYDKDF (reference sequence). V lost 1 base and J lost 4; bases outside the gene matches: 0. The CDR3 runs to 14 residues. CDR3: CATSRGQGAYGYTF. DNA of the CDR3: TGTGCCACCAGCAGAGGACAGGGGGCCTATGGCTACACCTTC.

J is TRBJ1-3 and V is TRBV7-9; D is unclear. Trimming removed 9 bases at V and 0 bases at J, with 12 bases between. This CDR3 contains 14 residues. CDR1 is SEHNR and CDR2 is FQNEAQ in the germline V gene (reference sequence). The CDR3 spells CASLGKISGNTIYF. CDR3 nucleotides: TGTGCCAGTCTCGGGAAAATCTCTGGAAACACCATATATTTT.

The gene calls are TRBV30 and TRBJ1-5, with TRBD1 as a possible D gene (5 bases). Germline loops: CDR1 GTSNPN, CDR2 SVGIG (reference sequence). CDR3 length equals 13 residues. V was cut by 0 bases and J by 9 bases, with 12 bases left in between. The CDR3 DNA reads TGTGCCTGGAGTGTACAAGGTACAGGGCCCCAGCATTTT. It yields the protein CAWSVQGTGPQHF.

This chain uses TRBV5-1 with TRBJ2-5, with D uncertain. V lost 0 bases to trimming and J lost 7 bases, with 10 bases between them. The CDR3 sequence is 13 residues long. Looked up from germline, CDR1 is SGHRS and CDR2 is YFSETQ. The CDR3 coding sequence is TGCGCCAGCAGCTTGGATCCCAGTGGGACCCAGTACTTC. Protein product: CASSLDPSGTQYF.

This chain connects TRBV7-3 to TRBJ2-7, with D perhaps matching TRBD1 (5 bases). The germline CDR1 and CDR2 sequences are SGHTA and FQGTGA. Trimming left V 5 bases short and J 0 bases short, with 11 bases between. This CDR3 is 14 amino acids long. The CDR3 spells CASSPDTSSYEQYF. DNA for the CDR3: TGTGCCAGCAGCCCGGACACAAGCTCCTACGAGCAGTACTTC.

This clone appeared a few times. The chain couples TRBV7-9 to TRBJ2-5; D is unresolved. Germline V CDR1 and CDR2: SEHNR, FQNEAQ (reference sequence). This CDR3 spans 11 amino acids. The germline V and J ends were trimmed by 3 bases and 7 bases, with 6 bases remaining between them. This CDR3 reads CASSFRGTQYF. CDR3 in DNA: TGTGCCAGCAGCTTTAGAGGGACCCAGTACTTC.

CDR3 amino acids: CASRGLAGGTSTDTQYF. The CDR3 coding sequence is TGTGCCAGCCGAGGACTAGCGGGAGGGACTAGCACAGATACGCAGTATTTT. The chain employs TRBV2 and TRBJ2-3; TRBD2 matches at 15 bases. Losses at the gene ends were 8 bases for V and 0 bases for J; bases not matched to a gene: 6. Germline CDR1 SNHLY, CDR2 FYNNEI. This CDR3 contains 17 residues.

The V gene is TRBV28, the J gene TRBJ2-1; TRBD2 matches 13 bases. The length of the CDR3 is 18 residues. Germline CDR1 and CDR2: MDHEN and SYDVKM. The ends lost 7 bases at V and 6 bases at J; junction bases unmatched: 15. CDR3 protein: CASIPVLAGGPTGNEQFF. The CDR3 DNA sequence: TGTGCCAGCATCCCTGTACTAGCGGGAGGGCCCACTGGCAATGAGCAGTTCTTC.

The chain recombines TRBV5-8 with TRBJ2-3, with TRBD2 matching over 13 bases. Germline-derived CDR1 and CDR2 are SGHTS and YDEGEE. V lost 4 bases to trimming and J lost 8 bases; unmatched junction nucleotides: 16. CDR3 length: 18 residues. The CDR3 loop reads CASSPARTSGRGGGTQYF. DNA for the CDR3: TGTGCCAGCAGCCCCGCGAGAACTAGCGGGAGGGGCGGGGGTACGCAGTATTTT.

The CDR3, as DNA: TGCGCCAGCAGGAAATCATCCGGGACAGGGGGCTACGAGCAGTACTTC. It is translated as CASRKSSGTGGYEQYF. The V call is TRBV5-1, the J call TRBJ2-7; TRBD1 matches at 11 bases. CDR1 SGHRS and CDR2 YFSETQ come from the germline V gene. The CDR3 sequence is 16 residues long. V gave up 5 bases and J gave up 3 bases; unmatched junction bases: 10.